The 3 T cell receptor beta chains given below trace back to one sample, sequenced in a study of blood T cell repertoires in COVID-19. Generated by immunoSEQ multiplex PCR, the TCRdb table keeps only in-frame clones and is missing some. Of approximately 140,000 clones listed, around 83% are singletons. The source material was peripheral blood. The receptors derive from a woman aged 55-75 years with acute or convalescent COVID-19.

V is TRBV5-4 and J is TRBJ2-7; 8 bases fit TRBD1. Unmatched junction bases numbered 9, after V lost 4 bases and J lost 9 bases. Germline CDR1 and CDR2: SGHNT and YYREEE (reference sequence). CDR3 length equals 13 residues. This CDR3 reads CASSTGQGLGQYF. In DNA, the CDR3 is TGTGCCAGCAGCACCGGACAGGGATTAGGGCAGTACTTC.

This clone was observed a few times. The genes are TRBV30 and TRBJ1-2; D is perhaps TRBD1 (5 bases). Germline V gene data show CDR1 as GTSNPN and CDR2 as SVGIG (reference sequence). This CDR3 region has 13 residues. V shed 1 base and J shed 3 bases, with 9 bases lying between them. CDR3 DNA sequence: TGTGCCTGGAGTGCAGGGTCGGACTATGGCTACACCTTC. Translated, it gives CAWSAGSDYGYTF.

The chain joins TRBV10-1 to TRBJ1-5, with a tentative D call TRBD1 (5 bases). This CDR3 spans 13 amino acids. CDR1 is WNHNN and CDR2 is SYGVQD in the germline V gene (reference sequence). Trimming cost V 4 bases and J 7 bases, with 11 bases left between them. CDR3 sequence reads: CASSGRRGQPQHF. CDR3 nucleotide sequence: TGCGCCAGCAGTGGGCGGAGGGGACAGCCCCAGCATTTT.